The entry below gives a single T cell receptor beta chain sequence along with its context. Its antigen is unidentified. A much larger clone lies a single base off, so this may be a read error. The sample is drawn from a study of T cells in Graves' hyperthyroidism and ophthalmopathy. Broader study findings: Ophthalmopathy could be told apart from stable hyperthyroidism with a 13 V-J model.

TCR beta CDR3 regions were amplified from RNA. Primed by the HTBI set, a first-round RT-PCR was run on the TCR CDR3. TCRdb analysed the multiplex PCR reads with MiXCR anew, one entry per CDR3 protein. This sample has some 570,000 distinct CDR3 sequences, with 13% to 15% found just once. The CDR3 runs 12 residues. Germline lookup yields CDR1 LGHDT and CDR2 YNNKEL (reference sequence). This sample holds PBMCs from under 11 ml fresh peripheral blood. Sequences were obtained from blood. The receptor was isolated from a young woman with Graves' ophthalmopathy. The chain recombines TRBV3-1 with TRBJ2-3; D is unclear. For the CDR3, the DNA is TGTGCCCGCAGCCAAGGGTCAGATACGCAGTATTTT. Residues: CARSQGSDTQYF.